One and the same sample provided the 30 T cell receptor beta chains below, sequenced in a study of blood T cell repertoires in COVID-19. Clones were read by immunoSEQ multiplex PCR, and TCRdb kept only the in-frame ones, dropping some. The data hold about 91,000 clones, with approximately 78% observed a single time. Sequencing input: peripheral blood. These receptors were collected from a man in his fifties with active or convalescent COVID-19.

The V and J genes are TRBV10-1 and TRBJ1-6, with 7 nucleotides matching TRBD1. Germline V gives CDR1 WNHNN, CDR2 SYGVQD (reference sequence). The CDR3 extends over 13 amino acids. Trimming took 7 bases from V and 10 from J; bases not matched to a gene: 7. The CDR3 sequence is CASTGTVGSPLHF. The CDR3 nucleotides are TGCGCCAGCACCGGGACAGTTGGATCACCCCTCCACTTT.

The sample holds a few counts of this clone. This chain connects TRBV5-1 to TRBJ2-7; TRBD2 matches 11 bases. The CDR3 runs 16 residues. With V trimmed by 3 bases and J by 5 bases, 10 bases remained unmatched. CDR1 and CDR2 from the germline V gene are SGHRS and YFSETQ. CDR3: CASSWALLAGEDEQYF. The CDR3 coding sequence is TGCGCCAGCAGCTGGGCATTACTAGCGGGGGAGGACGAGCAGTACTTC.

This clone was observed once. This chain links TRBV18 with TRBJ2-3; D is unclear. Trimming removed 2 bases at V and 0 bases at J, with 6 bases between. There are 14 residues in the CDR3. The germline V gene has CDR1 KGHSH and CDR2 LQKENI. CDR3 region: CASSPGESTDTQYF. As DNA, the CDR3 is TGTGCCAGCTCACCAGGAGAAAGCACAGATACGCAGTATTTT.

The V gene is TRBV28, the J gene TRBJ2-6; the D is unclear. Per the germline V gene, CDR1 is MDHEN and CDR2 is SYDVKM. The length of the CDR3 is 15 residues. Trimming pared 7 bases from V and 3 bases from J, leaving 13 bases between. The DNA for the CDR3 is TGTGCCAGCACCACCGGTGCAATTGGGGCCAACGTCCTGACTTTC. The encoded protein is CASTTGAIGANVLTF.

V and J are TRBV5-4 and TRBJ2-3; 9 nucleotides line up with TRBD1. The V and J ends lost 10 bases and 3 bases, in that order; junction bases with no gene match: 3. Germline CDR1 and CDR2: SGHNT and YYREEE (reference sequence). The CDR3 has 12 amino acids. Here the CDR3 reads CASGQGTDTQYF. As DNA, the CDR3 is TGTGCCTCAGGACAGGGGACAGATACGCAGTATTTT.

This rearrangement joins TRBV14 to TRBJ1-4, with 7 bases matching TRBD1. The junction had 14 bases not matched to a gene; V was cut back by 6 bases and J by 7 bases. Germline loops: CDR1 SGHDN, CDR2 FVKESK. The CDR3 contains 16 residues. The CDR3 protein is CASSKDRQGMGEKLFF. The CDR3 coding sequence is TGTGCCAGCAGTAAAGACAGACAGGGAATGGGTGAAAAACTGTTTTTT.

Ten or more counts support this clone. This chain joins TRBV3-1 (or the pseudogene TRBV3-2) and TRBJ1-6; D is ambiguous. With 0 bases removed from V and 8 bases from J, the gap between germline ends came to 5 bases. The germline CDR1 and CDR2 sequences are LGHDT and YNNKEL (reference sequence). The CDR3 is 13 residues long. CDR3 nucleotide sequence: TGTGCCAGCAGCCAAGACAGTTATTCACCCCTCCACTTT. Its protein product is CASSQDSYSPLHF.

This chain links TRBV5-4 with TRBJ2-5, with 11 positions matching TRBD2. Germline loops: CDR1 SGHNT, CDR2 YYREEE (reference sequence). CDR3 length: 14 amino acids. V dropped 4 bases and J dropped 7; count of bases not matched to a gene: 6. The CDR3 reads CASSHSGGAGTQYF. In DNA form, the CDR3 reads TGTGCCAGCAGCCATAGCGGGGGGGCGGGGACCCAGTACTTC. The entire variable domain, with the rest obtained from reference TRBV5-4 and TRBJ2-5, is as follows: ETGVTQSPTHLIKTRGQQVTLRCSSQSGHNTVSWYQQALGQGPQFIFQYYREEENGRGNFPPRFSGLQFPNYSSELNVNALELDDSALYLCASSHSGGAGTQYFGPGTRLLVL.

CDR3 region: CATSDPRPISTDTQYF. The CDR3 DNA reads as TGTGCCACCAGTGACCCTAGACCGATTAGCACAGATACGCAGTATTTT. The chain joins TRBV24-1 to TRBJ2-3; D gene uncertain. Germline V lookup: CDR1 KGHDR, CDR2 SFDVKD. V shed 4 bases and J shed 0 bases, with 13 bases lying between them. This CDR3 spans 16 amino acids.

This rearrangement joins TRBV28 to TRBJ2-7; 7 positions agree with TRBD1. Trimming took 6 bases from V and 6 from J; bases not matched to a gene: 5. The germline CDR1 and CDR2 sequences are MDHEN and SYDVKM. This CDR3 spans 12 amino acids. The CDR3 DNA reads TGTGCCAGCAGCACGACAGGGTCCGAGCAGTACTTC. Protein sequence: CASSTTGSEQYF.

The V call is TRBV3-1 (or the pseudogene TRBV3-2), the J call TRBJ2-1; 8 bases are shared with TRBD1. Germline-derived CDR1 and CDR2 are LGHDT and YNNKEL (reference sequence). Trimming cost V 5 bases and J 0 bases; bases outside gene matches: 3. This CDR3 is 15 amino acids long. This chain's CDR3 is CASSDRGASYNEQFF. The CDR3 nucleotides are TGTGCCAGCAGCGACAGGGGAGCCTCCTACAATGAGCAGTTCTTC.

This clone was seen only a few times. The chain uses TRBV6-1 and TRBJ1-2; D remains unclear. The CDR3 sequence is 12 residues long. CDR1 and CDR2 from the germline V gene are MNHNS and SASEGT. Trimming shortened V by 3 bases and J by 6 bases, and 8 bases separated the two germline ends. This CDR3 is CASSDRDNGYTF. The CDR3 bases are TGTGCCAGCAGTGATCGGGATAATGGCTACACCTTC.

The rearrangement joins TRBV28 to TRBJ1-5, with 8 bases fitting TRBD1. The CDR3 consists of 13 residues. V dropped 10 bases and J dropped 0; count of bases not matched to a gene: 2. The germline V gene encodes CDR1 MDHEN and CDR2 SYDVKM. CDR3 protein: CATGTGSNQPQHF. The CDR3 DNA reads TGTGCCACCGGGACAGGTAGCAATCAGCCCCAGCATTTT.

In this sample, this clone turned up once. This chain uses TRBV20-1 with TRBJ2-1, with D hard to call. V shed 4 bases and J shed 8 bases, with 9 bases lying between them. The CDR3 is 11 amino acids. Looked up from germline, CDR1 is DFQATT and CDR2 is SNEGSKA (reference sequence). The CDR3 loop is CSAIQQDEQFF. In nucleotides, the CDR3 is TGCAGTGCTATACAGCAGGATGAGCAGTTCTTC.

This clone was seen a handful of times. The chain joins TRBV25-1 to TRBJ2-3; TRBD1 aligns across 8 bases. The germline V gene encodes CDR1 MGHDK and CDR2 SYGVNS. This CDR3 region has 13 residues. The junction had 2 bases not matched to a gene; V was cut back by 4 bases and J by 5 bases. CDR3 protein: CASSGQGKDTQYF. The CDR3 DNA reads as TGTGCCAGCAGTGGACAGGGGAAAGATACGCAGTATTTT.

This clone came up once. This rearrangement joins TRBV27 to TRBJ1-5; 8 bases fit TRBD1. CDR1 is MNHEY and CDR2 is SMNVEV in the germline V gene (reference sequence). V dropped 5 bases and J dropped 2; count of bases not matched to a gene: 5. The CDR3 has 15 residues. CDR3 nucleotides: TGTGCCAGCAGTGCTGGGACAGGTCGCAATCAGCCCCAGCATTTT. This gives the protein CASSAGTGRNQPQHF.

V usage is TRBV11-2 and J usage is TRBJ2-3; 10 nucleotides line up with TRBD1. V dropped 3 bases and J dropped 4; count of bases not matched to a gene: 13. This CDR3 has 18 amino acids. Per germline, CDR1 SGHAT and CDR2 FQNNGV. Here the CDR3 reads CASSLKRGTGVRSDTQYF. The CDR3 coding sequence is TGTGCCAGCAGCTTGAAACGAGGGACAGGGGTCAGGTCAGATACGCAGTATTTT.

The chain combines TRBV24-1 with TRBJ1-5, with TRBD1 as a possible D gene (6 bases). CDR1 and CDR2 (germline): KGHDR, SFDVKD. V dropped 3 bases and J dropped 2 bases, with 10 bases sitting between them. There are 15 residues in the CDR3. The CDR3 protein is CATSDTAGGNQPQHF. The CDR3 nucleotides read TGTGCCACCAGTGATACCGCAGGGGGCAATCAGCCCCAGCATTTT.

This chain uses TRBV11-2 with TRBJ2-7; TRBD2 is a possible D gene (5 bases). Trimming took off 5 bases at V and 4 bases at J, with 15 bases between the two ends. The germline gives CDR1 SGHAT, CDR2 FQNNGV. This CDR3 region has 14 residues. The CDR3 DNA sequence: TGTGCCAGCAGCCCCGGAGGTGGGTTTTACGAGCAGTACTTC. As protein: CASSPGGGFYEQYF.

This clone was picked up one time. This rearrangement joins TRBV7-2 to TRBJ1-6; maybe TRBD1 (6 bases). CDR1 is SGHTA, CDR2 FQGNSA, per germline. There are 14 residues in the CDR3. Trimming left V 2 bases short and J 6 bases short, with 8 bases between. The CDR3 region has the DNA TGTGCCAGCAGCTTAAAACAGGGTAATTCACCCCTCCACTTT. Translated: CASSLKQGNSPLHF.

V is TRBV7-9 and J is TRBJ2-7, with 11 nucleotides matching TRBD1. The trim removed 2 bases at V and 7 bases at J, leaving 7 bases unmatched. The CDR3 is 15 amino acids. Germline V CDR1 and CDR2: SEHNR, FQNEAQ (reference sequence). Here the CDR3 DNA reads TGTGCCAGCAGCTTATTAGGACAGGGGGCGGGGGAGCAGTACGTC. Its protein product is CASSLLGQGAGEQYV.

This clone was counted a single time. The gene calls are TRBV24-1 and TRBJ2-3; D is unresolved. V was pared by 2 bases and J by 2 bases, with 4 bases between. This CDR3 has 13 amino acids. CDR1 is KGHDR, CDR2 SFDVKD, per germline. CDR3 protein: CATSDWPTDTQYF. Here the CDR3 DNA reads TGTGCCACCAGTGATTGGCCCACAGATACGCAGTATTTT.

This chain uses TRBV3-1 (or the pseudogene TRBV3-2) with TRBJ1-2; a possible D gene is TRBD1 (5 bases). Germline loops: CDR1 LGHDT, CDR2 YNNKEL (reference sequence). The CDR3 length is 15 residues. V was clipped by 0 bases and J by 6 bases, with 14 bases between them. The CDR3 bases are TGTGCCAGCAGCCAAGATTCGCGGCAGGGTAATGGCTACACCTTC. It specifies CASSQDSRQGNGYTF.

This sequence joins TRBV18 and TRBJ1-3; 7 nucleotides agree with TRBD1. Unmatched junction bases numbered 3, after V lost 3 bases and J lost 1 base. CDR1 and CDR2 from the germline V gene are KGHSH and LQKENI. CDR3 length: 15 amino acids. CDR3 coding DNA: TGTGCCAGCTCACCCGGGGACAGTTCTGGAAACACCATATATTTT. Protein: CASSPGDSSGNTIYF.

The rearrangement uses TRBV4-1 and TRBJ2-2, with 11 bases lining up with TRBD2. Losses at the gene ends were 4 bases for V and 5 bases for J; bases not matched to a gene: 9. Germline V lookup: CDR1 MGHRA, CDR2 YSYEKL. The CDR3 consists of 17 residues. The CDR3 sequence is CASSLRSGGARTGELFF. The CDR3 DNA reads TGCGCCAGCAGCCTCCGTAGCGGGGGGGCCAGGACCGGGGAGCTGTTTTTT.

This clone occurred a few times. This chain uses TRBV25-1 with TRBJ2-7, with 12 bases lining up with TRBD2. Losses at the gene ends were 6 bases for V and 3 bases for J; bases not matched to a gene: 0. Germline V gene data show CDR1 as MGHDK and CDR2 as SYGVNS. CDR3 length equals 13 residues. The CDR3: CASRLAGGYEQYF. CDR3 DNA: TGTGCCAGCAGACTAGCGGGGGGCTACGAGCAGTACTTC.

The chain is built from TRBV19 and TRBJ1-2, with TRBD1 matching over 9 bases. The CDR3 is 15 residues long. Germline CDR1 is LNHDA and CDR2 is SQIVND (reference sequence). V dropped 4 bases and J dropped 2; count of bases not matched to a gene: 5. The DNA for the CDR3 is TGTGCCAGTAGTACCGGGGACAGGGTAAACTATGGCTACACCTTC. Its translation is CASSTGDRVNYGYTF.

The chain recombines TRBV27 with TRBJ1-5; unclear D gene. The germline V gene encodes CDR1 MNHEY and CDR2 SMNVEV (reference sequence). Trimming stripped 6 bases from V and 0 bases from J, with 12 bases between. CDR3 length: 15 residues. CDR3 DNA: TGTGCCAGCAGGGCGACACGGATTAGCAATCAGCCCCAGCATTTT. As protein: CASRATRISNQPQHF.

This clone occurred a few times. The chain links TRBV28 to TRBJ1-5; maybe TRBD1 (6 bases). V dropped 7 bases and J dropped 10 bases, with 14 bases sitting between them. This CDR3 contains 12 residues. Germline V lookup: CDR1 MDHEN, CDR2 SYDVKM. CDR3 sequence (DNA): TGTGCCAGCAAGAGAGGGGGGGCTCCCCAGCATTTT. It yields the protein CASKRGGAPQHF.

This chain connects TRBV5-4 to TRBJ2-3, with 10 bases that match TRBD2. Germline assignment: CDR1 SGHNT and CDR2 YYREEE (reference sequence). After removal of 4 bases from V and 0 bases from J, the junction contained 8 bases not matched to a gene. This CDR3 has 17 residues. Written as DNA, the CDR3 is TGTGCCAGCAGCCCGACCCTACTAGCGGGGAGCACAGATACGCAGTATTTT. Its protein product is CASSPTLLAGSTDTQYF.